What follows are 19 T cell receptor beta chains derived from one specimen sequenced in a study of beta chain features in type 1 diabetes. Findings and caveats of the study: The study found moderately but significantly shorter TCRB CDR3s in all four CD4+ subsets of Type 1 diabetes patients.

The study reverse transcribed the entire isolated RNA, so it sequenced expressed TCRB transcripts. Assay used: immunoSEQ multiplex PCR; TCRdb lists only in-frame clones, some missing. The sample lists 300,000 to 350,000 clones; 9.3% were seen once. The antigens for these receptors are not known. The sample taken for sequencing was central memory CD4+ T cells from blood. All receptors derive from a man between 25 and 39 years old with type 1 diabetes.

The CDR3, as DNA: TGTGCCAGTTCGCGACAGCCAACTAGCACAGATACGCAGTATTTT. Translated, it gives CASSRQPTSTDTQYF. The genes are TRBV2 and TRBJ2-3, with D tentatively TRBD1 (5 bases). Germline loops: CDR1 SNHLY, CDR2 FYNNEI. CDR3 length: 15 residues. Trimming removed 9 bases at V and 0 bases at J, with 16 bases between.

The rearrangement links TRBV18 to TRBJ2-3; no clear D. This CDR3 comprises 13 residues. The V and J ends lost 2 bases and 4 bases respectively, with 7 bases between them. The germline CDR1 and CDR2 sequences are KGHSH and LQKENI. The DNA of the CDR3 is TGTGCCAGCTCACCATCAACTCCAGATACGCAGTATTTT. Translation gives CASSPSTPDTQYF.

Note on this clone: One end of the junction is discordant with germline, which a read error may explain. Other DNA sequences in the sample encode the same CDR3. The chain is built from TRBV2 and TRBJ1-2, with D hard to call. Germline assignment: CDR1 SNHLY and CDR2 FYNNEI. The CDR3 is 17 amino acids. CDR3 bases: TGCGCCAGCACCCAAAATATGCTGGTTTTATCTGGTGGTGGCTACACCTTC. Protein sequence: CASTQNMLVLSGGGYTF.

The gene calls are TRBV7-8 and TRBJ1-1; TRBD1 agrees at 12 bases. CDR3 length: 15 residues. Germline V CDR1 and CDR2: SGHVS, FQNEAQ. The J segment lost 6 bases and the V segment lost 2 bases, leaving 4 bases of the junction unmatched. CDR3 sequence (DNA): TGTGCCAGCAGCTTATTGGGACAGGGGGCCTCTGAAGCTTTCTTT. Translated, it gives CASSLLGQGASEAFF.

This clone has a handful of counts. The chain uses TRBV29-1 and TRBJ1-1; no clear D. The CDR3 length is 12 residues. The V end lost 4 bases, the J end lost 1 base, and 7 bases lay between the germline ends. Per the germline V gene, CDR1 is SQVTM and CDR2 is ANQGSEA. CDR3 DNA sequence: TGCAGCGTTGCTAGCAGGAACACTGAAGCTTTCTTT. Its protein product is CSVASRNTEAFF.

To note about this clone: Possible read error: a much larger clone is one base away. The chain combines TRBV27 with TRBJ2-6; D unresolved. CDR1 and CDR2 from the germline V gene are MNHEY and SMNVEV (reference sequence). The CDR3 runs to 14 residues. Between the trimmed V and J ends, which lost 5 bases and 0 bases, there was a span of 5 bases. In nucleotides, the CDR3 is TGTGCCAGCAGTCGGAGCTCTGGGGCCAACGTCCTGACTTTC. This gives the protein CASSRSSGANVLTF.

This clone was counted only a few times. The chain carries TRBV4-3 and TRBJ2-4, with 12 bases that match TRBD2. CDR1 LGHNA and CDR2 YSLEER come from the germline V gene. V lost 3 bases and J lost 5; bases outside the gene matches: 5. The CDR3 covers 16 residues. The CDR3 sequence is CASSQGRLAGENIQYF. CDR3 DNA sequence: TGCGCCAGCAGCCAGGGCCGACTAGCGGGGGAAAACATTCAGTACTTC.

V usage is TRBV5-4 and J usage is TRBJ2-3, with a tentative D call TRBD1 (5 bases). This CDR3 is built from 12 residues. Germline V gene lookup returns CDR1 SGHNT and CDR2 YYREEE (reference sequence). V was shortened by 4 bases and J by 4 bases, with 7 bases between the two germline ends. Here the CDR3 reads CASSVGPDTQYF. CDR3 coding DNA: TGTGCCAGCAGCGTGGGGCCAGATACGCAGTATTTT.

The V and J genes are TRBV9 and TRBJ2-3; the D gene is possibly TRBD2 (6 bases). Germline V CDR1 and CDR2: SGDLS, YYNGEE. Trimming took 2 bases from V and 2 from J, leaving 12 bases between them. This CDR3 is built from 15 residues. CDR3 bases: TGTGCCAGCAGCGTGAGACTAGGAGACACAGATACGCAGTATTTT. It specifies CASSVRLGDTDTQYF.

This clone was seen a few times. This chain connects TRBV6-6 to TRBJ2-3; no definite D call. The CDR3 has 13 amino acids. Germline CDR1 and CDR2: MNHNY and SVGAGI (reference sequence). The V end lost 6 bases, the J end lost 4 bases, and 11 bases lay between the germline ends. This CDR3 reads CASSLPQSDTQYF. The CDR3, as DNA: TGTGCCAGCAGCCTACCCCAGTCAGATACGCAGTATTTT.

This rearrangement joins TRBV7-9 to TRBJ1-4; weak D call: TRBD1 (5 bases). The CDR3 is made up of 12 amino acids. Trimming took off 3 bases at V and 13 bases at J, with 12 bases between the two ends. CDR1 is SEHNR, CDR2 FQNEAQ, per germline (reference sequence). The CDR3 is CASSFVQGTLFF. The CDR3 coding sequence is TGTGCCAGCAGCTTCGTCCAGGGAACACTGTTTTTT.

The chain couples TRBV5-1 to TRBJ1-5; no definite D call. Germline V gene sequence: CDR1 SGHRS, CDR2 YFSETQ. This CDR3 is 13 amino acids long. V was pared by 5 bases and J by 3 bases, with 9 bases between. CDR3 residues: CASRLTVNQPQHF. CDR3 DNA: TGCGCCAGCAGGCTGACGGTCAATCAGCCCCAGCATTTT.

The chain couples TRBV6-5 to TRBJ2-5; weak D call: TRBD1 (6 bases). The germline CDR1 and CDR2 sequences are MNHEY and SVGAGI. The CDR3 contains 14 residues. Trimming took off 2 bases at V and 4 bases at J, with 11 bases between the two ends. The CDR3 loop is CASSYGQGRETQYF. CDR3 in DNA: TGTGCCAGCAGTTACGGCCAGGGGCGAGAGACCCAGTACTTC.

This clone was observed a handful of times. This chain links TRBV6-1 with TRBJ2-3; D perhaps matches TRBD2 (6 bases). CDR3 length: 13 amino acids. Germline CDR1 MNHNS, CDR2 SASEGT. The germline V and J ends were trimmed by 5 bases and 6 bases, with 12 bases remaining between them. CDR3 residues: CASSQTSLDTQYF. The CDR3 DNA reads as TGTGCCAGCAGTCAGACTAGTCTGGATACGCAGTATTTT.

This clone occurred many times. The chain is built from TRBV5-4 and TRBJ2-5; TRBD1 or TRBD2 may be the D gene (5 bases each). This CDR3 spans 15 amino acids. CDR1 and CDR2 (germline): SGHNT, YYREEE (reference sequence). V dropped 0 bases and J dropped 1 base, with 10 bases sitting between them. CDR3 sequence (DNA): TGTGCCAGCAGCTTGGATTGGGGGTCCCAAGAGACCCAGTACTTC. This sequence encodes CASSLDWGSQETQYF. Full variable domain (missing parts from reference TRBV5-4 and TRBJ2-5): ETGVTQSPTHLIKTRGQQVTLRCSSQSGHNTVSWYQQALGQGPQFIFQYYREEENGRGNFPPRFSGLQFPNYSSELNVNALELDDSALYLCASSLDWGSQETQYFGPGTRLLVL.

This clone was seen a few times. The CDR3 DNA is TGTGCCAGCAGCTTAGGACGGTACAATGAGCAGTTCTTC. Translating gives CASSLGRYNEQFF. The rearrangement joins TRBV7-2 to TRBJ2-1; no definite D call. The CDR3 length is 13 residues. Trimming removed 1 base at V and 4 bases at J, with 5 bases between. Per the germline V gene, CDR1 is SGHTA and CDR2 is FQGNSA.

This clone occurred a few times. The chain links TRBV27 to TRBJ2-5; maybe TRBD1 (6 bases). The V end lost 5 bases, the J end lost 5 bases, and 12 bases lay between the germline ends. The CDR3 spans 13 residues. Per germline, CDR1 MNHEY and CDR2 SMNVEV (reference sequence). CDR3 residues: CASSGYRAETQYF. In DNA form, the CDR3 reads TGTGCCAGCAGTGGGTACAGGGCCGAGACCCAGTACTTC.

This clone was observed a handful of times. CDR3 loop: CATRQTGTDTQYF. For the CDR3, the DNA is TGTGCCACCCGACAGACCGGGACAGATACGCAGTATTTT. The chain couples TRBV6-1 to TRBJ2-3; D might be TRBD1 (5 bases). The CDR3 has 13 amino acids. The germline CDR1 and CDR2 sequences are MNHNS and SASEGT. V shed 10 bases and J shed 3 bases, with 14 bases lying between them.

In its sample, this clone was seen many times. The rearrangement joins TRBV4-3 to TRBJ2-7; D uncertain. Deletions cut 0 bases from V and 2 bases from J, with 11 bases between. The CDR3 extends over 15 amino acids. The germline V gene encodes CDR1 LGHNA and CDR2 YSLEER. DNA of the CDR3: TGCGCCAGCAGCCAAGAAGGAAACGTAGCCTACGAGCAGTACTTC. Amino acid sequence: CASSQEGNVAYEQYF.